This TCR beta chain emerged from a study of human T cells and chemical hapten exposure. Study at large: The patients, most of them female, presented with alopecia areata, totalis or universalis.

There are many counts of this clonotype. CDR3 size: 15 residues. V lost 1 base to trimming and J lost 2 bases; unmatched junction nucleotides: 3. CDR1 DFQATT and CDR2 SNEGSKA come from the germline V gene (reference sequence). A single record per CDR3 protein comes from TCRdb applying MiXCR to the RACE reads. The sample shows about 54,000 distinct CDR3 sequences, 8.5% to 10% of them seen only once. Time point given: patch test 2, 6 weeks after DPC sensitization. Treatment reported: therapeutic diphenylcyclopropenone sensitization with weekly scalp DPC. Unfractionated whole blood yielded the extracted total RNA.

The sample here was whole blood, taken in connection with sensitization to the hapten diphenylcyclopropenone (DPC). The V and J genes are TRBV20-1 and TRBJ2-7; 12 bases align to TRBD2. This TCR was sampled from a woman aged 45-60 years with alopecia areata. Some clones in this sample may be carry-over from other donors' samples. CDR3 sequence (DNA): TGCAGTGCTAGAGGCGCTAGCGGGAGGGCCTACGAGCAGTACTTC. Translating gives CSARGASGRAYEQYF.